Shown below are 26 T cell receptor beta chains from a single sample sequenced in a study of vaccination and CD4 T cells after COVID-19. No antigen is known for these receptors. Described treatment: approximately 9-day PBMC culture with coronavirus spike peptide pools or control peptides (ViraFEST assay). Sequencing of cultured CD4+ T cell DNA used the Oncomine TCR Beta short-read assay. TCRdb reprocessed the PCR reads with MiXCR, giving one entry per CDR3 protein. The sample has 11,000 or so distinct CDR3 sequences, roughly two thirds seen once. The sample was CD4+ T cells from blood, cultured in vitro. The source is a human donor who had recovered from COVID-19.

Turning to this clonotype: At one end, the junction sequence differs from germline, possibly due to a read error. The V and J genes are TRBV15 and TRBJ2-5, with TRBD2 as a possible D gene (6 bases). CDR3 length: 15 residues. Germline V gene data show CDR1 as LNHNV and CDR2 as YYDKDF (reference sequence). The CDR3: CATSGEVWGVETQYF. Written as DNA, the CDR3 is TGTGCCACCAGCGGAGAGGTGTGGGGGGTAGAGACCCAGTACTTC. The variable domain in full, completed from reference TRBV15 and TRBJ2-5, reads DAMVIQNPRYQVTQFGKPVTLSCSQTLNHNVMYWYQQKSSQAPKLLFHYYDKDFNNEADTPDNFQSRRPNTSFCFLDIRSPGLGDTAMYLCATSGEVWGVETQYFGPGTRLLVL.

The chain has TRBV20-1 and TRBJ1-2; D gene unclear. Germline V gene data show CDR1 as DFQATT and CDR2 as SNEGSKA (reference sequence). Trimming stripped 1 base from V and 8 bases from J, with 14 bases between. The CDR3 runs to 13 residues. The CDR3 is CSARGWGGSGYTF. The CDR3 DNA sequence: TGCAGTGCTAGAGGCTGGGGTGGCTCCGGCTACACCTTC.

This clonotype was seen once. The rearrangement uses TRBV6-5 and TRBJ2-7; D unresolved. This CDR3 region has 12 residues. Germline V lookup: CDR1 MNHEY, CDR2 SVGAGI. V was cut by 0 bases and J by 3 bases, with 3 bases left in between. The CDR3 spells CASSYSSYEQYF. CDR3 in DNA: TGTGCCAGCAGTTACTCTAGCTACGAGCAGTACTTC.

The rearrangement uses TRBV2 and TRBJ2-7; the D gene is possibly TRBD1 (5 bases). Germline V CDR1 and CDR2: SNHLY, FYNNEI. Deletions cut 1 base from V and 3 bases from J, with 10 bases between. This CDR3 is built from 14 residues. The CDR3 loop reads CASSEGQGYYEQYF. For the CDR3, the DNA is TGTGCCAGCAGTGAAGGGCAGGGATACTACGAGCAGTACTTC.

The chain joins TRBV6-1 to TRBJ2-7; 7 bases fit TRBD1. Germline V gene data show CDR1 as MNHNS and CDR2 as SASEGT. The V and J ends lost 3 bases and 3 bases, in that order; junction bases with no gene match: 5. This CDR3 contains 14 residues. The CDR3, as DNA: TGTGCCAGCAGTGATCGGCAGGGGGACTACGAGCAGTACTTC. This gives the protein CASSDRQGDYEQYF.

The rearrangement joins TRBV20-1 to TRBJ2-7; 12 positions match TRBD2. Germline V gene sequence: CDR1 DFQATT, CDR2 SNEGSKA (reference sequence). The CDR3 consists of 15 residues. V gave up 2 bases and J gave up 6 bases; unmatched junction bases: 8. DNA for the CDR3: TGCAGTGCTAGACGGACTAGCGGGGACCTAACCGAGCAGTACTTC. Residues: CSARRTSGDLTEQYF.

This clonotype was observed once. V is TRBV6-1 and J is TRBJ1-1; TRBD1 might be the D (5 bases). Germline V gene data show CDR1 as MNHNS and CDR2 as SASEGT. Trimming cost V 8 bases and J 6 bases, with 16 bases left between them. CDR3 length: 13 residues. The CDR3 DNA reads TGTGCCAGCGGACCGGGACGAGGAGCTGAAGCTTTCTTT. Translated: CASGPGRGAEAFF.

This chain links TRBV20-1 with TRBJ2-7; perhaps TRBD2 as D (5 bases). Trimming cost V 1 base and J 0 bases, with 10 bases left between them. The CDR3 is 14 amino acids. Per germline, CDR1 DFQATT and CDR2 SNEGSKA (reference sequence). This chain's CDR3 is CSARGSGYSYEQYF. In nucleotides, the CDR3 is TGCAGTGCTAGAGGGTCGGGGTACTCCTACGAGCAGTACTTC.

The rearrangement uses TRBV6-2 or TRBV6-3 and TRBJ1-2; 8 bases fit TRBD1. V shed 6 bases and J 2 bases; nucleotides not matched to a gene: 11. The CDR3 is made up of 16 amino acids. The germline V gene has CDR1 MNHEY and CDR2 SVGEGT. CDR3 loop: CASSQRGQANNYGYTF. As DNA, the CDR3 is TGTGCCAGCAGCCAACGGGGACAGGCGAACAACTATGGCTACACCTTC.

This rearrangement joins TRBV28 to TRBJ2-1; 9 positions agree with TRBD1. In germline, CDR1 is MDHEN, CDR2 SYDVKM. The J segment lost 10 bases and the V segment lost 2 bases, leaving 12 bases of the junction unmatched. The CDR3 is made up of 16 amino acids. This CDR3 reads CASSLPGTGFNREQFF. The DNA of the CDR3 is TGTGCCAGCAGTTTACCCGGGACAGGGTTTAACAGGGAGCAGTTCTTC. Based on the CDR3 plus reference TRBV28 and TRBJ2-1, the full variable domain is DVKVTQSSRYLVKRTGEKVFLECVQDMDHENMFWYRQDPGLGLRLIYFSYDVKMKEKGDIPEGYSVSREKKERFSLILESASTNQTSMYLCASSLPGTGFNREQFFGPGTRLTVL.

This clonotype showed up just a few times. The chain's CDR3 is CAWSVKGANGYTF. The DNA of the CDR3 is TGTGCCTGGAGTGTGAAGGGGGCGAATGGCTACACCTTC. This chain uses TRBV30 with TRBJ1-2; 7 bases are shared with TRBD1. CDR3 length: 13 residues. The junction had 4 bases not matched to a gene; V was cut back by 0 bases and J by 6 bases. Germline V gives CDR1 GTSNPN, CDR2 SVGIG (reference sequence).

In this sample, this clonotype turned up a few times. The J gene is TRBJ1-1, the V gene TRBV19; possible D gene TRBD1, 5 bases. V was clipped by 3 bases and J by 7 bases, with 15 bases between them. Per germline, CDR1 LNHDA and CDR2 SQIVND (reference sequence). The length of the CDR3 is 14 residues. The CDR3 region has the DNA TGTGCCAGTAGTATGGTGGCCAGCGGGGGTGAAGCTTTCTTT. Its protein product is CASSMVASGGEAFF.

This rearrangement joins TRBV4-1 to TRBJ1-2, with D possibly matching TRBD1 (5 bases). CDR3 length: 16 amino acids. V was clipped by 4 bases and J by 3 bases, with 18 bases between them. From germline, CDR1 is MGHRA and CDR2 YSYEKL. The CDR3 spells CASSPDMGRTHYGYTF. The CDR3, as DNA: TGCGCCAGCAGCCCTGATATGGGGCGAACGCACTATGGCTACACCTTC.

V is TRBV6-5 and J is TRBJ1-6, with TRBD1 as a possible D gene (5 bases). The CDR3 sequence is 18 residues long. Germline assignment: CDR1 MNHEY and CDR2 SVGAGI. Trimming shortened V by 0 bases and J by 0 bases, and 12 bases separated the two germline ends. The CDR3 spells CASSYSYGGSSYNSPLHF. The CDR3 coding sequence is TGTGCCAGCAGTTACTCATACGGGGGGAGCTCCTATAATTCACCCCTCCACTTT.

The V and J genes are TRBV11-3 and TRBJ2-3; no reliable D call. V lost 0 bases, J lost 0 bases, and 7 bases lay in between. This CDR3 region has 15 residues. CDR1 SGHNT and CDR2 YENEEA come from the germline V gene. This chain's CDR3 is CASSLDGPSTDTQYF. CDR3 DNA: TGTGCCAGCAGCTTAGACGGCCCTAGCACAGATACGCAGTATTTT.

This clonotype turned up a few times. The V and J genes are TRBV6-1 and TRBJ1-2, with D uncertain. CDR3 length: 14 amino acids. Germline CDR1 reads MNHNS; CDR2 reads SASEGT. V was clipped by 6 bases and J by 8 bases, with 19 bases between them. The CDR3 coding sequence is TGTGCCAGCAGCTTAACAGAGACCGCTACGGGCTACACCTTC. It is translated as CASSLTETATGYTF.

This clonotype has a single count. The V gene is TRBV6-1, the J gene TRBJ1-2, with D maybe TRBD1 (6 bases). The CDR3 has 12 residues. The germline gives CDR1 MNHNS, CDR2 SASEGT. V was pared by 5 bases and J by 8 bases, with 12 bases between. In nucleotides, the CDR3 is TGTGCCAGCAGTCTCAGGGGTTGGGGCTACACCTTC. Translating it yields CASSLRGWGYTF.

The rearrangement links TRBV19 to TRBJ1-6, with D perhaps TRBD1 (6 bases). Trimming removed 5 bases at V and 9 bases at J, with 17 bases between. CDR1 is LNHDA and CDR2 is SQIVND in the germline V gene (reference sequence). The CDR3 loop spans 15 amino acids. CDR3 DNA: TGTGCCAGTAGTGCCCTACAGGGACGCGGTTCACCCCTCCACTTT. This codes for CASSALQGRGSPLHF.

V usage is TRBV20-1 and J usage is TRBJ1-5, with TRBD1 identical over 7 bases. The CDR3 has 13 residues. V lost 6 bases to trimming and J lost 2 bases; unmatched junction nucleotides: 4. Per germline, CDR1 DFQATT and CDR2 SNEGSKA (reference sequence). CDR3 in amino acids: CSATDRGNQPQHF. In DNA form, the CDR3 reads TGCAGTGCCACCGACAGGGGCAATCAGCCCCAGCATTTT.

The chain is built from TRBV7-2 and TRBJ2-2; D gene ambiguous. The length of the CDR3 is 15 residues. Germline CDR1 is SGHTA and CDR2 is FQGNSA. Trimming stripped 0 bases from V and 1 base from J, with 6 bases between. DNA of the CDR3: TGTGCCAGCAGCTTAGCGTTCGGGAACACCGGGGAGCTGTTTTTT. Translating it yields CASSLAFGNTGELFF.

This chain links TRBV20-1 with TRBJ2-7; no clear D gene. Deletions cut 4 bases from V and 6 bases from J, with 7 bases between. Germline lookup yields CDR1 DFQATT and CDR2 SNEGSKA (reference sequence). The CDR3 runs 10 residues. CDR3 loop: CSAMASEQYF. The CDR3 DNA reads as TGCAGTGCTATGGCCAGCGAGCAGTACTTC.

The CDR3 region is CASGRTGTGFSPLHF. DNA of the CDR3: TGTGCCAGCGGACGAACCGGGACAGGGTTTTCACCCCTCCACTTT. The J gene is TRBJ1-6, the V gene TRBV6-1; 9 bases line up with TRBD1. Germline V gene data show CDR1 as MNHNS and CDR2 as SASEGT. This CDR3 region has 15 residues. V was pared by 8 bases and J by 9 bases, with 11 bases of the junction left unmatched.

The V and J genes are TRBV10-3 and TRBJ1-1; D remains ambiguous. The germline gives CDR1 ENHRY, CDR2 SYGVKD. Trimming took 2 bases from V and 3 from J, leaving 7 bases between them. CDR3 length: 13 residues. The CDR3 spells CAISEPRDTEAFF. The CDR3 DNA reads TGTGCCATCAGTGAGCCGAGGGACACTGAAGCTTTCTTT.

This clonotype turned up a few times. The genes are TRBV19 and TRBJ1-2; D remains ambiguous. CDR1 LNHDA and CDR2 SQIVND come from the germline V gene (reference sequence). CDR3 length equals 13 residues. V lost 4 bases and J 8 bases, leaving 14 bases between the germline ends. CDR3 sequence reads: CASSRLGGEGYTF. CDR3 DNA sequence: TGTGCCAGTAGTAGGTTGGGCGGTGAGGGCTACACCTTC.

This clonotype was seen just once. CDR3 nucleotide sequence: TGTGCCAGTAGTGTCTCGGGGAATCAGCCCCAGCATTTT. Protein: CASSVSGNQPQHF. The rearrangement links TRBV19 to TRBJ1-5; unclear D gene. V lost 5 bases and J 4 bases, leaving 9 bases between the germline ends. Per germline, CDR1 LNHDA and CDR2 SQIVND (reference sequence). This CDR3 has 13 amino acids.

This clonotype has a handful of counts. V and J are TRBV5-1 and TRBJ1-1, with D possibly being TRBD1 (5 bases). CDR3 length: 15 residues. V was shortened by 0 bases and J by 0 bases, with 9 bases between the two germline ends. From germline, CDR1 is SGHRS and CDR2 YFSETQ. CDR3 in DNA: TGCGCCAGCAGCTTGGCCCTAGGGGTGAACACTGAAGCTTTCTTT. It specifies CASSLALGVNTEAFF.